This TCR beta chain emerged from a study of technical replicates of blood from several donors. In this sample, this clone turned up once. The method was immunoSEQ multiplex PCR; TCRdb's version includes in-frame clones alone and lacks a portion of them. Found here are 45,000 to 55,000 clones, around 95% of them singletons; the top ten hold 0.39%. The CDR3 covers 12 residues. In germline, CDR1 is GTSNPN, CDR2 SVGIG (reference sequence). V gave up 3 bases and J gave up 5 bases, with 8 bases separating them. The clonotype was recovered from a human donor in good health. Sample: T cells isolated from PBMCs. The chain carries TRBV30 and TRBJ2-1; TRBD2 might be the D (6 bases). CDR3 bases: TGTGCCTGGAGGGGGGGTCACAATGAGCAGTTCTTC. It codes for CAWRGGHNEQFF.